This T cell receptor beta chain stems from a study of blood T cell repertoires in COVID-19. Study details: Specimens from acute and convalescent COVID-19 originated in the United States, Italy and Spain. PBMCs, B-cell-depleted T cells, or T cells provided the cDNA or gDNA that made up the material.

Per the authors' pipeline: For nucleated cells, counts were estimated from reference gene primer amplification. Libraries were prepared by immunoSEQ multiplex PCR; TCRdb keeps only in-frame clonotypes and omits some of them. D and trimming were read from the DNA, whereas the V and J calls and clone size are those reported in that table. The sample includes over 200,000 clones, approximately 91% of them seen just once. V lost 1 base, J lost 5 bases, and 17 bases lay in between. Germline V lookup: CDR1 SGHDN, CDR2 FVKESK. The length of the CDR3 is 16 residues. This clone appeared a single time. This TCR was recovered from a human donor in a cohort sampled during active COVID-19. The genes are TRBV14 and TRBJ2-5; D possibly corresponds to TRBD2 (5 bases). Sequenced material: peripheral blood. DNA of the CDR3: TGTGCCAGCAGCCAAGTGGTATGGGGAGTCGGGGAGACCCAGTACTTC. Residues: CASSQVVWGVGETQYF. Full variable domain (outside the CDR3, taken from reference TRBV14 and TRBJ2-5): EAGVTQFPSHSVIEKGQTVTLRCDPISGHDNLYWYRRVMGKEIKFLLHFVKESKQDESGMPNNRFLAERTGGTYSTLKVQPAELEDSGVYFCASSQVVWGVGETQYFGPGTRLLVL.